A selection of T cell receptor beta chains follows, all from one sample in a study of cytomegalovirus exposure and HLA in healthy donors. Profiling relied on immunoSEQ multiplex PCR, and the TCRdb table lists in-frame clones only, not all of them. This sample's table reports under 70,000 clones. The sample was PBMCs. These receptors were taken from a woman aged 30 to 39 in good health and CMV-seropositive. Each CDR3 is given without its conserved first and last residue. Each record gives: V gene, J gene, CDR3 protein.

TRBV18	TRBJ2-1	ASSLNYPTGNEQF
TRBV7-9	TRBJ1-1	ASSFDRAEAF
TRBV9	TRBJ2-3	ASSVGASGGPFTDTQY
TRBV7-9	TRBJ1-6	ASRGGSGSPLH
TRBV19	TRBJ1-5	ASSYPGQGDYSNQPQH
TRBV7-6	TRBJ1-1	ASLGSPSGEAF
TRBV30	TRBJ1-5	AWSTLPGNQPQH
TRBV2	TRBJ2-1	ASRLYNEQF
TRBV7-9	TRBJ1-4	ASSLGQGPNEKLF
TRBV29-1	TRBJ2-4	SAWSGADIQY
TRBV29-1	TRBJ1-2	SVDGESGYGYT
TRBV12-5	TRBJ1-1	ASASDRGTEAF
TRBV11-2	TRBJ2-2	ASSLVGGRTGELF
TRBV19	TRBJ1-5	ASSIGTVSNQPQH
TRBV9	TRBJ2-2	ASSPSFWPAGETGELF
TRBV6-5	TRBJ2-7	ASSLGLTVYEQY
TRBV11-2	TRBJ2-3	ASSPGLAGVADTQY
TRBV5-1	TRBJ2-5	ASSWDIKETQY
TRBV5-1	TRBJ2-7	ASSVTSGINEQY
TRBV18	TRBJ2-7	ASSPLAGSSYEQY
TRBV25-1	TRBJ1-2	ASSEYGTGGLYGYT
TRBV10-3	TRBJ2-5	AISPGETQY
TRBV28	TRBJ2-2	ASSSISDRDTGELF
TRBV9	TRBJ2-7	ASSVEPAYEQY
TRBV7-3	TRBJ2-3	ASSRTGLAVGDTQY
TRBV14	TRBJ1-2	ASSRHGEEGGYT
TRBV5-1	TRBJ2-2	ASSRTGGAGELF
TRBV30	TRBJ1-3	ASSGGVGWNTIY
TRBV6-5	TRBJ1-5	ASSSITRQANQPQH
TRBV19	TRBJ2-2	AVSGETGELF
TRBV29-1	TRBJ2-1	SASGTSGFSSYNEQF
TRBV19	TRBJ1-2	ASAEQGANWGYT
TRBV6-5	TRBJ2-2	ASSPTRGYVGELF
TRBV6-1	TRBJ2-7	ASSARLAGGEQY
TRBV20-1	TRBJ1-2	RSPGLGYT
TRBV5-1	TRBJ2-5	ASSLEGQIETQY
TRBV27	TRBJ2-7	ASKFTGTYEQY
TRBV5-1	TRBJ2-7	ASSGGLAGGEQY
TRBV6-6	TRBJ2-1	ASSRRAGANEQF
TRBV2	TRBJ2-5	ASRQQGGETQY
TRBV5-6	TRBJ1-4	ASSSTGTGTEKLF
TRBV5-6	TRBJ1-3	ASSISLRGSGNTIY
TRBV6-5	TRBJ2-7	ASSYSRLAGLYEQY
TRBV7-9	TRBJ2-1	ASNLLDSDNEQF
TRBV30	TRBJ1-2	AWSENRGRNGYT
TRBV4-1	TRBJ2-7	ASSQEVGGVDFGSEQY
TRBV19	TRBJ1-1	ASSMGTGIGGAF
TRBV6-1	TRBJ2-1	ASGGLAGVMNEQF
TRBV19	TRBJ1-2	ASSRSGTGSFYGYT
TRBV25-1	TRBJ2-7	ASSEGRWRNSLDEQY
TRBV30	TRBJ2-1	AWFRGAPSSYNEQF
TRBV19	TRBJ1-4	ASSRALNEKLF
TRBV5-1	TRBJ1-5	ASSPRTGNQPQH
TRBV30	TRBJ1-2	AGYRGYGYT
TRBV5-1	TRBJ1-2	ASSSQGDGYT